The clone carrying this TCR beta chain was seen only once. Its antigen is unknown. The CDR3 is made up of 15 amino acids. Trimming cost V 4 bases and J 2 bases, with 13 bases left between them. Germline V gives CDR1 LNHDA, CDR2 SQIVND (reference sequence). This sample is drawn from a study of cytomegalovirus exposure and HLA in healthy donors. Study-level information: The 90 to 150 validation repertoires, a later analysis reported, used the same platform as the roughly 700 repertoires from the first cohort.

Study-wide results and caveats: Cytomegalovirus-associated status was assigned to some 160 TCR beta chains. The CMV antigen specificity of a few CMV-associated chains was confirmed through in vitro analysis.

Measured with immunoSEQ multiplex PCR; TCRdb has only the in-frame clones, and not every one. In the table there are roughly 62,000 clones, about 91% of which are singletons. The receptor comes from a woman aged 25 to 39 in good health and CMV-seronegative. Sequenced sample: PBMCs. V and J are TRBV19 and TRBJ2-3, with a tentative D call TRBD1 (6 bases). The CDR3 loop is CASSNQGPPTDTQYF. The CDR3 bases are TGTGCCAGTAGTAACCAGGGGCCCCCCACAGATACGCAGTATTTT.